Below are 9 T cell receptor beta chains sequenced from a single sample in a study of beta chain features in type 1 diabetes. Every bit of the isolated RNA underwent reverse transcription, so sequencing read expressed TCRB transcripts. The table came from immunoSEQ multiplex PCR; TCRdb's copy has only in-frame clones and leaves some out. The table lists hundreds of thousands of clones, over 25% of them singletons. Sequenced material: naive CD4+ T cells from blood. Receptors originate from a man between 18 and 35 years old in good health.

This clone has just a few counts. V and J are TRBV29-1 and TRBJ2-5, with no clear D. Trimming left V 6 bases short and J 0 bases short, with 8 bases between. The CDR3 contains 12 residues. Germline V gene lookup returns CDR1 SQVTM and CDR2 ANQGSEA. CDR3 sequence (DNA): TGCAGCGTAGAACATTACCAAGAGACCCAGTACTTC. Translated, it gives CSVEHYQETQYF.

In its sample, this clone was seen a few times. The chain employs TRBV18 and TRBJ1-3; 7 bases match TRBD1. The CDR3 spans 12 residues. CDR1 KGHSH and CDR2 LQKENI come from the germline V gene. V was pared by 8 bases and J by 5 bases, with 3 bases of the junction left unmatched. The CDR3 DNA follows: TGTGCCAGCGTACAGGGGCGAAACACCATATATTTT. It specifies CASVQGRNTIYF.

A single count supports this clone. V is TRBV5-4 and J is TRBJ2-5, with 14 bases fitting TRBD2. This CDR3 comprises 15 residues. Germline assignment: CDR1 SGHNT and CDR2 YYREEE (reference sequence). V shed 7 bases, J shed 5 bases, and the junction held 7 bases outside the gene matches. CDR3 DNA sequence: TGTGCCAGCCGCCCGGGACTAGCGGGAGTCGAGACCCAGTACTTC. It is translated as CASRPGLAGVETQYF.

In DNA form, the CDR3 reads TGTGCCTGGAGTGAAACAGGGCTATTTGGCTACACCTTC. It specifies CAWSETGLFGYTF. V usage is TRBV30 and J usage is TRBJ1-2, with D tentatively TRBD1 (6 bases). Trimming removed 1 base at V and 7 bases at J, with 13 bases between. This CDR3 is built from 13 residues. Germline-derived CDR1 and CDR2 are GTSNPN and SVGIG (reference sequence).

The chain uses TRBV6-1 and TRBJ2-1; D gene uncertain. The germline V and J ends were trimmed by 6 bases and 5 bases, with 8 bases remaining between them. Germline assignment: CDR1 MNHNS and CDR2 SASEGT. The CDR3 length is 12 residues. This CDR3 reads CASSPWNNEQFF. CDR3 sequence (DNA): TGTGCCAGCAGCCCTTGGAACAATGAGCAGTTCTTC.

Only a few counts were recorded for this clone. The chain uses TRBV30 and TRBJ2-1; D remains ambiguous. Germline V gene lookup returns CDR1 GTSNPN and CDR2 SVGIG (reference sequence). This CDR3 comprises 14 residues. Trimming took 4 bases from V and 0 from J, leaving 10 bases between them. The CDR3 DNA reads TGTGCCTGGAATTCGGTTAGCTCCTACAATGAGCAGTTCTTC. The encoded protein is CAWNSVSSYNEQFF. The full variable domain, with the rest looked up from reference TRBV30 and TRBJ2-1, is SQTIHQWPATLVQPVGSPLSLECTVEGTSNPNLYWYRQAAGRGLQLLFYSVGIGQISSEVPQNLSASRPQDRQFILSSKKLLLSDSGFYLCAWNSVSSYNEQFFGPGTRLTVL.

The chain combines TRBV20-1 with TRBJ2-3; no clear D. Germline values: CDR1 DFQATT, CDR2 SNEGSKA (reference sequence). The CDR3 loop spans 11 amino acids. Trimming took off 5 bases at V and 4 bases at J, with 7 bases between the two ends. CDR3: CSASEPDTQYF. CDR3 nucleotides: TGCAGTGCTTCCGAACCAGATACGCAGTATTTT.

This clone was seen a few times. The chain has TRBV2 and TRBJ2-4; 8 nucleotides line up with TRBD1. The V and J ends lost 8 bases and 4 bases, in that order; junction bases with no gene match: 10. The germline CDR1 and CDR2 sequences are SNHLY and FYNNEI. This CDR3 has 15 residues. CDR3 protein: CASAELTGAKNIQYF. CDR3 DNA sequence: TGTGCCAGCGCAGAACTGACAGGGGCGAAAAACATTCAGTACTTC. The variable domain in full, completed from reference TRBV2 and TRBJ2-4, reads EPEVTQTPSHQVTQMGQEVILRCVPISNHLYFYWYRQILGQKVEFLVSFYNNEISEKSEIFDDQFSVERPDGSNFTLKIRSTKLEDSAMYFCASAELTGAKNIQYFGAGTRLSVL.

This chain joins TRBV2 and TRBJ1-4; D unresolved. V lost 6 bases and J lost 6, with 11 bases in between. The CDR3 contains 13 residues. Germline V gives CDR1 SNHLY, CDR2 FYNNEI. The CDR3 nucleotides are TGTGCCAGCAGGGACGTACGGGATGAAAAACTGTTTTTT. Its translation: CASRDVRDEKLFF.